This T cell receptor (beta chain) was identified during a study of CD8+CD57+ T cells in acquired aplastic anemia. On the study more broadly: Mean DNA quantity obtained from sorted CD4+ and CD8+ cells was 3 to 3.5 ug.

As concerns this clonotype: What it binds is unknown.

Findings of the study overall: Controls did not differ significantly from patients in CD8+ Simpson's diversity.

CDR1 ENHRY and CDR2 SYGVKD come from the germline V gene. Trimming pared 5 bases from V and 8 bases from J, leaving 18 bases between. This CDR3 is 14 amino acids long. In patients chosen for sequencing, flow cytometry had shown CD8+CD57+ cell expansion. Profiling that covered TCR beta VDJ and CDR3 relied on genomic DNA as its template. One entry per CDR3 protein results from TCRdb running MiXCR on the reads. The table shows 150,000 to 200,000 distinct CDR3 sequences, with 40% to 60% occurring only once. The gene calls are TRBV10-3 and TRBJ1-2; D is unresolved. This receptor was taken from a human donor with aplastic anemia. Material for sequencing was sorted CD4+, CD8+, or CD8+CD57+ T cells (not recorded which) from PBMCs. CDR3 sequence reads: CAISSSQDGWGYTF. In nucleotides, the CDR3 is TGTGCCATCAGTTCGAGCCAGGACGGGTGGGGCTACACCTTC.